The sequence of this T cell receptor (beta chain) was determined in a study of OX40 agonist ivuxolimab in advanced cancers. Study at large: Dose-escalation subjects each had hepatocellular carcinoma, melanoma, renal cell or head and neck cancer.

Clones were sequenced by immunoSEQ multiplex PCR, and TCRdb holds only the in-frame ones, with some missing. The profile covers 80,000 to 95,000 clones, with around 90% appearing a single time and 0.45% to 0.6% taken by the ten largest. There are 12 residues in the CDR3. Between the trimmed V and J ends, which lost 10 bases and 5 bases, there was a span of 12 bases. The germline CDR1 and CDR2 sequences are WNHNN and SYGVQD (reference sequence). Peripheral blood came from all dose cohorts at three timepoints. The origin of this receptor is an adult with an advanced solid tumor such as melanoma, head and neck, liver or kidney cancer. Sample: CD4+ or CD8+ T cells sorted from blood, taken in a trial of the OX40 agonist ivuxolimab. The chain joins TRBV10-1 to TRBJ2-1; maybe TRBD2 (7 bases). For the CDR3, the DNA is TGCGCCACGGGGGGCCGGGACAATGAGCAGTTCTTC. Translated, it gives CATGGRDNEQFF.